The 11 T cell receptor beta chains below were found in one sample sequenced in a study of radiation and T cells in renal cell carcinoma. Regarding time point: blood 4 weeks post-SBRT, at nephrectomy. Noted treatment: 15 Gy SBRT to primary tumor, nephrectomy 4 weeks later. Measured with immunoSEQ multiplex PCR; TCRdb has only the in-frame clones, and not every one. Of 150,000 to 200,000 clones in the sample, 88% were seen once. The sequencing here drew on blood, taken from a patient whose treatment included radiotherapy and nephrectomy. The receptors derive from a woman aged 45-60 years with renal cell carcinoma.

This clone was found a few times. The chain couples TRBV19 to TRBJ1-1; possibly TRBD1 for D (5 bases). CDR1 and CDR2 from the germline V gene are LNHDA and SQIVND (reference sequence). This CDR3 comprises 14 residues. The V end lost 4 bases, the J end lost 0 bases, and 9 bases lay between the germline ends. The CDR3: CASSTDRLNTEAFF. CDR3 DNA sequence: TGTGCCAGTAGTACAGACAGATTGAACACTGAAGCTTTCTTT.

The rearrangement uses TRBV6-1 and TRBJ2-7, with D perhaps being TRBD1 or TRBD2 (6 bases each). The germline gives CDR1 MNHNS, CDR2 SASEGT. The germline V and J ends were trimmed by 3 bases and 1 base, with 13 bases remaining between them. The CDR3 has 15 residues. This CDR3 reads CASSDGGKHSYEQYF. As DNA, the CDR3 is TGTGCCAGCAGTGACGGGGGCAAACATTCCTACGAGCAGTACTTC.

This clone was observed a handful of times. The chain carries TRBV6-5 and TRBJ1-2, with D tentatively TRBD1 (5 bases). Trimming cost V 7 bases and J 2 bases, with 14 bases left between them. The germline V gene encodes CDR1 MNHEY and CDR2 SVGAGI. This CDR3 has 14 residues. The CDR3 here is CASTLTRGNYGYTF. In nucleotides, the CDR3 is TGTGCCAGCACCCTTACAAGGGGCAACTATGGCTACACCTTC.

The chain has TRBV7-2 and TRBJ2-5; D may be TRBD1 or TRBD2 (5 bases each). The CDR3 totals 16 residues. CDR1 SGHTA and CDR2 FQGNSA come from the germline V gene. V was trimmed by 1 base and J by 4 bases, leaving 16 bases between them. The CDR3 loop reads CASSLEPGSGLETQYF. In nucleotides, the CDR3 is TGTGCCAGCAGCTTAGAGCCAGGGAGTGGGTTAGAGACCCAGTACTTC.

CDR3 DNA sequence: TGTGCCAGCAGTCCATGGAGGCTTACCAACACTGAAGCTTTCTTT. Amino acids: CASSPWRLTNTEAFF. V gene TRBV6-5 combines with J gene TRBJ1-1; no clear D gene. This CDR3 region has 15 residues. Germline values: CDR1 MNHEY, CDR2 SVGAGI. V shed 5 bases and J shed 2 bases, with 15 bases lying between them.

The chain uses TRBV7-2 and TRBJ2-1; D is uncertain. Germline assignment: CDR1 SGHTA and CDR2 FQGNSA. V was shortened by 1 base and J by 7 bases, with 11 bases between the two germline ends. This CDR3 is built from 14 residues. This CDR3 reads CASSLVWLFNEQFF. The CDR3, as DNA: TGTGCCAGCAGCTTAGTCTGGCTATTTAATGAGCAGTTCTTC.

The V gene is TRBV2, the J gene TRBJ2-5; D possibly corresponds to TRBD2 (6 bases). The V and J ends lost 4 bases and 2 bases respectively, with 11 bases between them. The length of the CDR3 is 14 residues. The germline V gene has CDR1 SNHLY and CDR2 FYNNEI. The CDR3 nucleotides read TGTGCCAGCAGTGGCGGGGTACTACAAGAGACCCAGTACTTC. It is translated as CASSGGVLQETQYF.

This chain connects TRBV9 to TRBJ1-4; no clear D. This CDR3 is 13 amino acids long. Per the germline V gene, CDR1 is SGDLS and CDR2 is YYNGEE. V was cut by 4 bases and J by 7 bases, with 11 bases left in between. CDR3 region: CASSPQRGEKLFF. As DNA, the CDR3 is TGTGCCAGCAGCCCCCAACGTGGTGAAAAACTGTTTTTT.

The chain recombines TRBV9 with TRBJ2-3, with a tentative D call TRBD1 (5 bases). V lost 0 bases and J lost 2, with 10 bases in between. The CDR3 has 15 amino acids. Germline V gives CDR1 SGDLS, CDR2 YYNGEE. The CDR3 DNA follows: TGTGCCAGCAGCGTAGCGAACAGGCCCACAGATACGCAGTATTTT. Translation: CASSVANRPTDTQYF.

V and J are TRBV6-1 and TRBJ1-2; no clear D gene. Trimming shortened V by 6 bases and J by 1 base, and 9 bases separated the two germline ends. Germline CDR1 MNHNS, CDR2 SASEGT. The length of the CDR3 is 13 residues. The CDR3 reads CASSTDLNYGYTF. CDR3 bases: TGTGCCAGCAGCACCGACCTTAACTATGGCTACACCTTC.

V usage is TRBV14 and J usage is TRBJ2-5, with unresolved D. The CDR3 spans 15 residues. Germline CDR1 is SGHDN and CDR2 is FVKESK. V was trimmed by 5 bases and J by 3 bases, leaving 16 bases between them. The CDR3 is CASSNGVRREETQYF. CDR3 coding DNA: TGTGCCAGCAGCAATGGGGTGCGCCGGGAAGAGACCCAGTACTTC.